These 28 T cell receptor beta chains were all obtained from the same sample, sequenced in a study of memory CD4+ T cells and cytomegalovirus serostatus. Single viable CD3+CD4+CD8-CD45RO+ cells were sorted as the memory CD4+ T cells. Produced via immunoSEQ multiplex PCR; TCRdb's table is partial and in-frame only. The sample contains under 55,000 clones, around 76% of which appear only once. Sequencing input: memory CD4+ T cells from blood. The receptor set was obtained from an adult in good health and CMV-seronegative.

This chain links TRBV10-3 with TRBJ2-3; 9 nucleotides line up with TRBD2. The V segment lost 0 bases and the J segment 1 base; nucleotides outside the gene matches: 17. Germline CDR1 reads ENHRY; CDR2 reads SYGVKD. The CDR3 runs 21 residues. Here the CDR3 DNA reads TGTGCCATCAGTGAGTCGTCGGTAGCGGGGGCGCGGGGGATGGGCACAGATACGCAGTATTTT. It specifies CAISESSVAGARGMGTDTQYF.

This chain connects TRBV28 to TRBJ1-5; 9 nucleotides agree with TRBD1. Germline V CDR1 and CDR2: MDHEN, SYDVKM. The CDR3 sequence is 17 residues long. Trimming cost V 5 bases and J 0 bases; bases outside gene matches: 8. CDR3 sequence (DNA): TGTGCCAGCAGTACACGGGGACAGGGTAATAGCAATCAGCCCCAGCATTTT. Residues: CASSTRGQGNSNQPQHF.

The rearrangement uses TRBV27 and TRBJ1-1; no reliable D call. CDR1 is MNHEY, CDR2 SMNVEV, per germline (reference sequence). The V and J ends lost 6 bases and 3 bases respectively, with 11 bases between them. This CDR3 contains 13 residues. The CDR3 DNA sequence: TGTGCCAGCAGCCATGCATGGGACACTGAAGCTTTCTTT. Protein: CASSHAWDTEAFF.

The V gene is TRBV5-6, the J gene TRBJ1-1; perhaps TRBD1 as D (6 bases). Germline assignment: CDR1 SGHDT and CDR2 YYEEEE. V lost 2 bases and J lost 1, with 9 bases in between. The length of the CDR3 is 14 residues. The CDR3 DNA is TGTGCCAGCAGCTTACTCAGGGGGAACACTGAAGCTTTCTTT. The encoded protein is CASSLLRGNTEAFF.

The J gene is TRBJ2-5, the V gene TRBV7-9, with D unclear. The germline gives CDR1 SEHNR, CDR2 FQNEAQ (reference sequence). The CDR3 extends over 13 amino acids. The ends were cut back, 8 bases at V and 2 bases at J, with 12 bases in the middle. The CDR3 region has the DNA TGTGCCAGCCGCCCTCCGGCTCAAGAGACCCAGTACTTC. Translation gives CASRPPAQETQYF. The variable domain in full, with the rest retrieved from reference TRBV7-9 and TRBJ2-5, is DTGVSQNPRHKITKRGQNVTFRCDPISEHNRLYWYRQTLGQGPEFLTYFQNEAQLEKSRLLSDRFSAERPKGSFSTLEIQRTEQGDSAMYLCASRPPAQETQYFGPGTRLLVL.

Written as DNA, the CDR3 is TGTGCCAGCAGCCTAAGGACGGGAGGTACAGATACGCAGTATTTT. Translated: CASSLRTGGTDTQYF. V usage is TRBV7-2 and J usage is TRBJ2-3, with TRBD2 matching 7 bases. CDR3 length equals 15 residues. V was clipped by 5 bases and J by 3 bases; unmatched bases: 8. Germline V lookup: CDR1 SGHTA, CDR2 FQGNSA.

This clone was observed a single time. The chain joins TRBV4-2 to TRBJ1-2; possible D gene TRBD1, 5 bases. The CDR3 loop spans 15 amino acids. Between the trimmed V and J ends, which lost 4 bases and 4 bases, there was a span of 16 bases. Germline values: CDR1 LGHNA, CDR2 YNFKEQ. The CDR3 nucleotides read TGTGCCAGCAGCCCCCGGGACGGAGTCTCCTATGGCTACACCTTC. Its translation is CASSPRDGVSYGYTF.

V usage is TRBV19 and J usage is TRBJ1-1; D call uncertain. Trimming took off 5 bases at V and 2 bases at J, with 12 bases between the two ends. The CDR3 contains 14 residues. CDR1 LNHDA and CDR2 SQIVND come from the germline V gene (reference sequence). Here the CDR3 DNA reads TGTGCCAGTAGTGCCGGGTGGGGAAACACTGAAGCTTTCTTT. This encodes CASSAGWGNTEAFF.

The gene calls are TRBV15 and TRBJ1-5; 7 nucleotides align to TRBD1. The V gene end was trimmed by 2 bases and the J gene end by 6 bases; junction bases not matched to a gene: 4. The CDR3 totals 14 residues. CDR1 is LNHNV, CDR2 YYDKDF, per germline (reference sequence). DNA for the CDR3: TGTGCCACCAGCAGACACGACAGGGTTCAGCCCCAGCATTTT. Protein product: CATSRHDRVQPQHF.

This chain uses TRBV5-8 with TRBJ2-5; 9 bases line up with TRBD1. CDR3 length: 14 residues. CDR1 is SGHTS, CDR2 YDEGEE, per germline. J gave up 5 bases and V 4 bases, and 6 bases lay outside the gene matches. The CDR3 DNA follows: TGTGCCAGCAGCCCGGGGACAGGGTTTGAGACCCAGTACTTC. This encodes CASSPGTGFETQYF.

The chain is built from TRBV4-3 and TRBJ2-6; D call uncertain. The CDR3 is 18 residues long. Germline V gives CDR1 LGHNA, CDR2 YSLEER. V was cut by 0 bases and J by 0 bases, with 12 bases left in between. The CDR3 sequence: CASSQDRAPRSGANVLTF. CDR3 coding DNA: TGCGCCAGCAGCCAAGATAGGGCACCCCGCTCTGGGGCCAACGTCCTGACTTTC.

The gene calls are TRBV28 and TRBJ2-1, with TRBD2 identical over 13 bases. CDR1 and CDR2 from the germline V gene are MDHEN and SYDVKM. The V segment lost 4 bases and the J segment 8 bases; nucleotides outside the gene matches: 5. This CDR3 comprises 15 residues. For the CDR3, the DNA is TGTGCCAGCAGTTCGGGACTAGCGGGGAGGGATGAGCAGTTCTTC. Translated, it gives CASSSGLAGRDEQFF.

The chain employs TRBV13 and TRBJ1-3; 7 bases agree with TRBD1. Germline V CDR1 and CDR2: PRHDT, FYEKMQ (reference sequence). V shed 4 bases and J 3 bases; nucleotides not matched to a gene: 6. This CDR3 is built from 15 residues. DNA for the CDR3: TGTGCCAGCAGCTACAACAGGGGCATTGGAAACACCATATATTTT. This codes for CASSYNRGIGNTIYF.

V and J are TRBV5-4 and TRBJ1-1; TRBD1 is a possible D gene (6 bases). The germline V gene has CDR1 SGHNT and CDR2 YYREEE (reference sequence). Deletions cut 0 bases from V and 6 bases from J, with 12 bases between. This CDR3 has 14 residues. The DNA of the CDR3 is TGTGCCAGCAGCTTGGGACAGGTCCGGGCTGAAGCTTTCTTT. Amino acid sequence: CASSLGQVRAEAFF.

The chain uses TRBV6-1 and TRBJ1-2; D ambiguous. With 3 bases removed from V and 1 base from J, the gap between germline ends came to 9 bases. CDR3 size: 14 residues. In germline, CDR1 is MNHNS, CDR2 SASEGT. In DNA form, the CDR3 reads TGTGCCAGCAGTGATCGCAATTATAACTATGGCTACACCTTC. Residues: CASSDRNYNYGYTF.

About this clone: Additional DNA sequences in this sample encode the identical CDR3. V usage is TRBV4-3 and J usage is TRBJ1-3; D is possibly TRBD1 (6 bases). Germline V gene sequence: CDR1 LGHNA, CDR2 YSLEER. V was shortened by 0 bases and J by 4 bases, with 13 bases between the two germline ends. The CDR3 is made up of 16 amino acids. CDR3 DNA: TGCGCCAGCAGCCAAGAAGGGGGAACGTCCGGAAACACCATATATTTT. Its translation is CASSQEGGTSGNTIYF.

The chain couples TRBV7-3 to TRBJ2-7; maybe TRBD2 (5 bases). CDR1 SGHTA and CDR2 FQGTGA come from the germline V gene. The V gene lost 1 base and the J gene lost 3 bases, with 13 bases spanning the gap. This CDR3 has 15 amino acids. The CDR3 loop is CASSLRRVLYYEQYF. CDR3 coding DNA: TGTGCCAGCAGCTTAAGGCGGGTCCTCTACTACGAGCAGTACTTC.

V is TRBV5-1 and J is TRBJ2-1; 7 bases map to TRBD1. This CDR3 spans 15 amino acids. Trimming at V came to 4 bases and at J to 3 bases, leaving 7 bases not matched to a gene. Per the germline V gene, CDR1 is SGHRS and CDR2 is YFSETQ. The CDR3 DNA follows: TGCGCCAGCAGCCCCCCACAGGGGTACTACAATGAGCAGTTCTTC. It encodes CASSPPQGYYNEQFF.

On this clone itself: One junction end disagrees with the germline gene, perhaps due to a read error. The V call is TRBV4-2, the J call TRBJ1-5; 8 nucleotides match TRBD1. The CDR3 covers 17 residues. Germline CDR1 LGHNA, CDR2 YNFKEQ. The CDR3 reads CASTQTRDRGDNQPQHF. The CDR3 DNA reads TGTGCCAGCACCCAAACACGCGACAGGGGTGACAATCAGCCCCAGCATTTT.

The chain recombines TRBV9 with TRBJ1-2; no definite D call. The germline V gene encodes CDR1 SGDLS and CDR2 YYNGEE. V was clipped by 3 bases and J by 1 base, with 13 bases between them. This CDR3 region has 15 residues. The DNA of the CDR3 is TGTGCCAGCAGCGCCGGACCATCCGTTAACTATGGCTACACCTTC. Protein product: CASSAGPSVNYGYTF.

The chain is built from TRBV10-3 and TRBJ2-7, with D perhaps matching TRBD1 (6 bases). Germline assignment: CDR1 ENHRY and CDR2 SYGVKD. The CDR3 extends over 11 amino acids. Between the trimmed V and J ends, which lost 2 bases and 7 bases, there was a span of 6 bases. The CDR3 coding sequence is TGTGCCATCAGTGAGAGGGGGGAGCAGTACTTC. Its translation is CAISERGEQYF.

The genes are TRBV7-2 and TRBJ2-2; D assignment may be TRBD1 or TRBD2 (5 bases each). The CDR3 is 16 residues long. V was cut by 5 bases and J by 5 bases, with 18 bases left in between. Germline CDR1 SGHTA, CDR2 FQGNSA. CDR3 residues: CASSLTGPPVTGELFF. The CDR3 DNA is TGTGCCAGCAGCCTGACGGGGCCCCCCGTGACCGGGGAGCTGTTTTTT.

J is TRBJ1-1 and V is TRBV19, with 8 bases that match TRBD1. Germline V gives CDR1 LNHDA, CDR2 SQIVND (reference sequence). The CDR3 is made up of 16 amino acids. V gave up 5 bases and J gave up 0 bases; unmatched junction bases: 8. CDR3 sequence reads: CASSPLQGGLNTEAFF. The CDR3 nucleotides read TGTGCCAGTAGTCCCTTACAGGGGGGACTGAACACTGAAGCTTTCTTT.

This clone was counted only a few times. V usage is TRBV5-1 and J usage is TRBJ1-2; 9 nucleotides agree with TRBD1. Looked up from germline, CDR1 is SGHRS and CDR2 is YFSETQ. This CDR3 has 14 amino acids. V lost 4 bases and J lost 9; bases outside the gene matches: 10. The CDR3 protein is CASSLGQGGVSYTF. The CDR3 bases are TGCGCCAGCAGCCTGGGACAGGGAGGAGTTAGCTACACCTTC. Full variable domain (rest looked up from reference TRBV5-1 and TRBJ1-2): KAGVTQTPRYLIKTRGQQVTLSCSPISGHRSVSWYQQTPGQGLQFLFEYFSETQRNKGNFPGRFSGRQFSNSRSEMNVSTLELGDSALYLCASSLGQGGVSYTFGSGTRLTVV.

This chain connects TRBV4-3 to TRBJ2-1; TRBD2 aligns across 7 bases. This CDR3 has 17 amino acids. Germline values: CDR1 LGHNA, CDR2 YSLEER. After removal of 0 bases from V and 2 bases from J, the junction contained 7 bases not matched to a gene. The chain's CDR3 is CASSQERAGHPYNEQFF. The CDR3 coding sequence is TGCGCCAGCAGCCAAGAACGAGCGGGGCACCCCTACAATGAGCAGTTCTTC.

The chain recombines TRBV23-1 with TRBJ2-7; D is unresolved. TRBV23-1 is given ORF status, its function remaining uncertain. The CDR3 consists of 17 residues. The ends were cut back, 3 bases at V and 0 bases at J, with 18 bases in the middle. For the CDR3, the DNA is TGCGCCAGCAGTCATCCGTCCGTCCTGGGAACCTCCTACGAGCAGTACTTC. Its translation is CASSHPSVLGTSYEQYF.

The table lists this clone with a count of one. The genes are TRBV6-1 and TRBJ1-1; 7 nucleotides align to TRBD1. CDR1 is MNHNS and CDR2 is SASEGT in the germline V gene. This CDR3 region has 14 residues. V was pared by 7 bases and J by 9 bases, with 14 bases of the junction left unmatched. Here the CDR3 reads CASTQGAGGTKAFF. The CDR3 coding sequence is TGTGCCAGCACTCAAGGGGCAGGGGGGACGAAAGCTTTCTTT.

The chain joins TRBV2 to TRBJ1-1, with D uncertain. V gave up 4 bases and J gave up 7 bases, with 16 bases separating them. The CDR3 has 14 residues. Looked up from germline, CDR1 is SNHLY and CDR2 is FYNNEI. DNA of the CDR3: TGTGCCAGCAGTGGCCACCGAAGCGGGCGTGAAGCTTTCTTT. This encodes CASSGHRSGREAFF.